What follows describes a single T cell receptor beta chain. Its antigen remains unidentified. No much larger clone is present one base from it, and per-base qualities are unavailable. This entry comes from a study of a mutant IDH1 vaccine in newly diagnosed glioma (dated by TCRdb to about 2021). As for the study more broadly: Of the 25 to 35 treated patients, 62.5% were male and approximately 38% were female, and a mean age of around 40 years was recorded. Before enrollment, most patients had been given radiochemotherapy with temozolomide as standard therapy, while the rest had received either radiotherapy alone or temozolomide alone. Peripheral blood was drawn at six visits: V03 (baseline), V05, V07, V10, V12 and V13. For exploratory analyses, fewer than 30 treated patients had longitudinal TCRB deep sequencing done wherever samples were available. Results and caveats for the whole study, not just this receptor: The authors stated that sample limitations prevented analyses of patient blood samples from being reproduced. Immune responses induced by the vaccine were seen in approximately 93% of patients across multiple MHC alleles. Pseudoprogression appeared unrelated to alterations in the top peripheral T cell clonotypes detected by TCRB sequencing. Selection of PBMC samples for TCRB deep sequencing was based on availability.

Reading the label with the study, this specimen's time point is: baseline, week 1 (first vaccination visit). The intended sense of this specimen's treatment or condition label: pre-vaccination baseline after standard-of-care therapy. Newly diagnosed WHO grade 3 or 4 IDH1-mutant astrocytomas showing loss of nuclear ATRX were present in the donors. The samples were drawn from NOA16, a multicentre, single-arm, open-label phase I trial in Germany that tested a mutant IDH1 peptide vaccine in humans for the first time. Blood drawn at visit V03 was used as the baseline sample for immunogenicity testing. Genomic DNA for TCRB sequencing was extracted from EDTA blood using the DNeasy Blood and Tissue Kit. The CDR3 goes from the cysteine to the phenylalanine over 13 residues. Solely the CDR3 DNA is kept, with 39 bases framed from the first base. The trim is 0 bases for V and 8 bases for J, with a gap of 10 bases between the germline ends. Reading the germline V gene (reference sequence) gives CDR1 GTSNPN and CDR2 SVGIG.

Libraries were made using the immunoSEQ multiplex PCR assay. Rearranged TCR beta chain sequences were amplified using the hsTCRB Kit according to the manufacturer's protocol. An Illumina MiSeq was used to sequence the TCRB libraries. As for the original processing: The kit vendor's proprietary platform handled demultiplexing, trimming and gene mapping. What TCRdb holds here is the immuneACCESS table cut down to in-frame rearrangements. Part of the clones is not present; checked against another copy, under half of the missing clones reflect an unresolved V gene, and the others are unexplained. D and trimming come from the DNA, and the V and J calls and clone size come from that table. Here the sample has about 54,000 clones; roughly 80% occur a single time. Jointly, the top ten make up roughly 19% of the sample.

Source: PBMCs, taken from a glioma patient treated with radiotherapy, temozolomide or both. This clonotype was sampled from a man aged 18 to 30 with glioma. The chain uses TRBV30 and TRBJ1-4; a tentative D match to TRBD1 spans 6 bases. The CDR3 protein sequence reads: CAWSVQGIEKLFF. The nucleotide sequence reads TGTGCCTGGAGTGTCCAGGGGATCGAAAAACTGTTTTTT.